This TCR beta chain is drawn from a study of T cell responses to AZD1222 COVID-19 vaccine (dated by TCRdb to 2020 to 2022). Study-wide context: AZD1222 recipients with second doses at about 4 weeks or about 12 weeks were pooled, because spike-specific TCR depth and breadth did not differ between schedules. TCR sequencing covered roughly 230 trial participants: nearly 210 given two doses of AZD1222 and 26 given two doses of MenACWY control vaccine. Enrollment into the trials was organized by age into subgroups of 18-55, 56-69 and 70-plus years, and those subgroups contained 148, 28 and 57 TCR-sequenced participants, respectively. What the research found in general, with its limitations: Reportedly, close to half of the unique spike-specific TCRs recognized epitopes lying outside the regions that are mutated in the B.1.351 and B.1.1.7 variants. Conclusions about previously exposed vaccinees are limited, since just 5 to 7 AZD1222 recipients were seropositive for SARS-CoV-2 at baseline. The whole spike protein was spanned by vaccine-associated CD4 TCRs, and dominant responses were seen in regions 160-218 and 743-854. Spike-specific TCR breadth and depth rose significantly after two AZD1222 doses compared with day 0 and with MenACWY recipients. Participants were mostly white British, with more females than males. The authors suggested clonal diversity may have been underestimated. In the small 56-69-year group, the increase in depth fell short of significance, most likely because of low power. Because no samples from the day 14 peak response were available, repertoires could be characterized only after the peak T cell response.

According to the study, the label for this sample's time point signals: baseline before first vaccination. Samples from vaccinated people were obtained from the UK trials COV001 and COV002, which included a single-blind randomized controlled phase 2/3 trial of AZD1222 (ChAdOx1 nCoV-19) in healthy adults. For TCRbeta chain sequencing, PBMC samples from trial participants were taken at day 0 and at day 28 after the second dose. The CDR3 regions of human TCRbeta chains were analyzed by immunosequencing. The original pipeline was this. Repertoire TCRs were matched against a reference library of SARS-CoV-2-specific TCRs generated with the MIRA antigen-specificity platform. Breadth was defined as the fraction of unique TCRs that were SARS-CoV-2-associated, and depth was defined as the fraction of total T cells that were SARS-CoV-2-associated. Using the MIRA data, each spike-specific TCR was assigned both to the spike region to which the TCR was reactive and to a CD4 or CD8 class. Log10-transformed breadth and depth values were compared by one-way ANOVA with Sidak's multiple comparisons tests. The immuneACCESS repertoire file appears here via TCRdb, limited to in-frame rearrangements. These files lack a portion of the clones; in checked studies, under half of the deficit traces to unresolved V genes, and the cause of the others is not known. D and trimming come from the DNA, and the V and J calls and clone size come from that table. Across this sample there are roughly 34,000 clones, with roughly 89% seen only once. The ten largest make up approximately 7% of the sample.

A remark on this clone: The antigen it recognizes is unknown. Per-base quality was not reported, and no clone a single base away is much larger than it.

CDR1 and CDR2 were assigned from the germline V gene as SQVTM and ANQGSEA. Relative to germline, V is 5 bases shorter and J is 5 bases shorter, with 16 bases between their ends. From its cysteine to its phenylalanine, the CDR3 spans 13 amino acids. This entry keeps only the CDR3 DNA: 39 bases, framed from base 1. The starting material was peripheral blood, obtained on day 0 of AZD1222 vaccination. The clonotype was recovered from an adult in good health. Rearrangement joined TRBV29-1 to TRBJ2-7; the D gene may be TRBD1 or TRBD2, since each aligns over 5 bases. Read as DNA, the sequence is TGCAGCGTTTTCCGGGACGAGGGTAACGAGCAGTACTTC. It codes for CSVFRDEGNEQYF.